A selection of T cell receptor beta chains follows, all from one sample in a study of T cell responses to AZD1222 COVID-19 vaccine. Sequencing used immunoSEQ multiplex PCR; TCRdb keeps in-frame clones, though not all of them. In the table there are roughly 120,000 clones, roughly 92% of which are singletons. This specimen consisted of peripheral blood, obtained 28 days after the second AZD1222 dose. The source of these receptors is an adult who received the AZD1222 COVID-19 vaccine. The CDR3 runs from the conserved cysteine through the conserved F or W. A D gene is named only where the DNA matches it firmly. Not all rows give a size; the values are once, few, many and, for expanded clones, a class.

>NA|NA|TRBV7-8|TRBJ1-2
CASSLALSNYGYTF
TGTGCCAGCAGCTTAGCGCTGTCCAACTATGGCTACACCTTC
>NA|NA|TRBV15|TRBJ1-5
CATSRVKGTSYQPQHF
TGTGCCACCAGCAGAGTAAAAGGGACAAGTTATCAGCCCCAGCATTTT
>NA|NA|TRBV19|TRBJ2-3
CASSRWASSTDTQYF
TGTGCCAGTAGCCGATGGGCCTCTAGCACAGATACGCAGTATTTT
>once|NA|TRBV12-3/TRBV12-4|TRBJ1-4
CASSLDREEKLFF
TGTGCCAGCAGTTTAGACAGGGAGGAAAAACTGTTTTTT
>NA|NA|TRBV18|TRBJ1-1
CASSTGRGGMNTEAFF
TGTGCCAGCTCAACGGGGAGGGGAGGCATGAACACTGAAGCTTTCTTT
>NA|NA|TRBV9|TRBJ1-1
CASSRGLNTEAFF
TGTGCCAGCAGTCGGGGGCTGAACACTGAAGCTTTCTTT
>NA|NA|TRBV29-1|TRBJ2-1
CSAVRGGWNEQFF
TGCAGCGCCGTAAGGGGGGGCTGGAATGAGCAGTTCTTC
>NA|TRBD2|TRBV18|TRBJ2-5
CASSPPSGGQETQYF
TGTGCCAGCTCACCGCCTAGCGGGGGCCAAGAGACCCAGTACTTC
>NA|TRBD2|TRBV7-6|TRBJ2-2
CASSPKRGAGSGELFF
TGTGCCAGCAGCCCAAAGCGGGGGGCCGGGAGCGGGGAGCTGTTTTTT
>NA|NA|TRBV2|TRBJ1-2
CASSEPGTYGYTF
TGTGCCAGCAGTGAACCGGGAACCTATGGCTACACCTTC
>NA|TRBD2|TRBV10-3|TRBJ2-5
CATATSGGTETQYF
TGTGCCACCGCGACTAGCGGGGGGACAGAGACCCAGTACTTC
>NA|NA|TRBV12-3/TRBV12-4|TRBJ2-5
CASSFVYRETQYF
TGTGCCAGCAGTTTTGTCTATCGGGAGACCCAGTACTTC
>NA|NA|TRBV19|TRBJ1-1
CASSIDPRGNTEAFF
TGTGCCAGTAGTATAGATCCGAGGGGGAACACTGAAGCTTTCTTT
>NA|TRBD1|TRBV7-9|TRBJ2-7
CASSLGQGLSYEQYF
TGTGCCAGCAGCTTAGGACAGGGCCTTTCCTACGAGCAGTACTTC
>NA|NA|TRBV24-1|TRBJ1-5
CATSDSGADNQPQHF
TGTGCCACCAGTGATTCAGGGGCAGACAATCAGCCCCAGCATTTT